This is a list of T cell receptor beta chains from one sample in a study of T cell therapy after organ transplantation. No antigen has been identified for these receptors. Clones were read by immunoSEQ multiplex PCR, and TCRdb kept only the in-frame ones, dropping some. The repertoire consists of fewer than 25,000 clones, with around 83% occurring once and the leading ten covering under 45%. The starting material was CD8+ T cells from blood, obtained after autologous CMV-specific T cell therapy. The receptors stem from a human patient who had received a solid organ transplant and had CMV disease. Among the T cells, some may be from the graft donor. Each CDR3 is given with its conserved first and last residue. A D gene is named only where the DNA matches it firmly. Only some rows state a clone size, as once, few, many or a class for expanded clones.

TRBV7-9	NA	TRBD2	14	TRBJ2-3	CASLGRAHADTQYF	TGTGCCAGCCTGGGGAGGGCCCATGCAGATACGCAGTATTTT
TRBV28	NA	NA	14	TRBJ1-1	CASSLLGENTEAFF	TGTGCCAGCAGTTTATTAGGAGAGAACACTGAAGCTTTCTTT
TRBV7-9	NA	TRBD1	14	TRBJ1-5	CASSTTGADQPQHF	TGTGCCAGCAGCACGACAGGGGCAGATCAGCCCCAGCATTTT
TRBV30	NA	NA	11	TRBJ2-7	CAWSAVYEQYF	TGTGCCTGGAGTGCGGTCTACGAGCAGTACTTC
TRBV6-5	NA	NA	12	TRBJ2-7	CASRPSGPQEYF	TGTGCCAGCAGGCCCTCGGGCCCCCAGGAGTACTTC
TRBV7-9	NA	NA	13	TRBJ2-7	CASSSGTGYEQYF	TGTGCCAGCAGCTCCGGGACGGGCTACGAGCAGTACTTC
TRBV7-9	few	NA	9	TRBJ1-2	CASGYGYTF	TGTGCCAGCGGCTATGGCTACACCTTC
TRBV27	NA	TRBD1	14	TRBJ2-7	CASSTGTAMFEQYF	TGTGCCAGCAGTACCGGGACAGCTATGTTCGAGCAGTACTTC
TRBV28	NA	TRBD1	15	TRBJ1-2	CASSFGTGILFGYTF	TGTGCCAGCAGTTTCGGGACAGGGATTCTCTTTGGCTACACCTTC
TRBV10-3	NA	NA	11	TRBJ1-1	CAIWTDTEAFF	TGTGCCATCTGGACCGACACTGAAGCTTTCTTT
TRBV19	once	TRBD1	14	TRBJ2-7	CASSSGQGPYEQYF	TGTGCCAGTAGCTCCGGACAGGGGCCGTACGAGCAGTACTTC
TRBV4-2	NA	TRBD2	18	TRBJ2-2	CASSQSTSGRAHTGELFF	TGTGCCAGCAGCCAATCAACTAGCGGGAGGGCCCACACCGGGGAGCTGTTTTTT
TRBV27	NA	NA	14	TRBJ1-5	CASSPQGPGQPQHF	TGTGCCAGCAGTCCACAGGGCCCGGGCCAGCCCCAGCATTTT
TRBV28	NA	NA	13	TRBJ2-7	CASSSSGSYEQYF	TGTGCCAGCAGTTCGTCGGGGTCCTACGAGCAGTACTTC
TRBV30	NA	NA	13	TRBJ1-5	CAWSSLDNQPQHF	TGTGCCTGGAGCTCCCTGGACAATCAGCCCCAGCATTTT
TRBV19	NA	NA	13	TRBJ1-2	CASSIGEGGGYTF	TGTGCCAGTAGTATAGGCGAAGGGGGAGGCTACACCTTC